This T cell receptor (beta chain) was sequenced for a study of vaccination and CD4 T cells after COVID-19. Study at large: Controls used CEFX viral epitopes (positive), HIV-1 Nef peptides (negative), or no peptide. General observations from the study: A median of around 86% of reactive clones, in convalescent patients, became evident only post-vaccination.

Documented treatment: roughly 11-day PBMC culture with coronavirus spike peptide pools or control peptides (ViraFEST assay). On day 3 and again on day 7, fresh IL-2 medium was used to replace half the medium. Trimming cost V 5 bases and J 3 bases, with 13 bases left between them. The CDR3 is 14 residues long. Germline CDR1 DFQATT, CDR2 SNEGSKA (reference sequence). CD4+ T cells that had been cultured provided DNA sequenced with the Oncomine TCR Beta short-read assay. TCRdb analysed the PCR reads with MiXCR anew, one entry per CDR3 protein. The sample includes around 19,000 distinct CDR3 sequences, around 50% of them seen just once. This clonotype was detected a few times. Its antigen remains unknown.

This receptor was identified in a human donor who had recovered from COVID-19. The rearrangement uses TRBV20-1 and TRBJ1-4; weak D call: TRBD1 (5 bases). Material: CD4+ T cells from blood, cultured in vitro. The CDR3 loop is CSAPDGGSNEKLFF. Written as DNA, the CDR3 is TGCAGTGCTCCTGATGGGGGTTCTAATGAAAAACTGTTTTTT.